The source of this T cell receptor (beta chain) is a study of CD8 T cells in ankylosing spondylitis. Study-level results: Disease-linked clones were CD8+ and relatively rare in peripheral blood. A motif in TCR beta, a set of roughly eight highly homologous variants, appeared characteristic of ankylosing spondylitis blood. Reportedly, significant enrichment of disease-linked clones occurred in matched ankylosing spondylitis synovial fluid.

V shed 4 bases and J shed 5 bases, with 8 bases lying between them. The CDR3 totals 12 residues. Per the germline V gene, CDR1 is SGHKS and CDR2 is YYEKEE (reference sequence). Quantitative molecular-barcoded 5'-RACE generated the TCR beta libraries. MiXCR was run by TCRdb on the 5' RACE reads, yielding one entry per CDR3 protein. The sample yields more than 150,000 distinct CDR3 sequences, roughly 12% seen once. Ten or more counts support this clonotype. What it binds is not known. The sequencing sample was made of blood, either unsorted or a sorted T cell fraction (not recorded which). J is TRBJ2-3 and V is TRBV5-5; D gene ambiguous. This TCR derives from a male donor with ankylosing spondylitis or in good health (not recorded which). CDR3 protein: CASSPPQDTQYF. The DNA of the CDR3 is TGTGCCAGCAGCCCCCCCCAAGATACGCAGTATTTT.